The TCR beta chain under discussion was sequenced for a study of molecular identifiers for immune sequencing clone quantification. Overall study results and limits: Whereas clones above 20 RNA copies held under 1% of naive-cell molecules, they held over 99% of effector molecules.

Each library that profiled naive CD8 cells came from 20,000 to 1,000,000 sorted cells with 10%, 30% or 50% RNA. This CDR3 spans 14 amino acids. Germline loops: CDR1 SNHLY, CDR2 FYNNEI. Trimming cost V 4 bases and J 5 bases; bases outside gene matches: 6. Details on this clonotype: Its antigen is still unknown.

One entry per CDR3 protein, called by TCRdb with MiXCR from the PCR reads. The sample shows fewer than 350,000 distinct CDR3 sequences, roughly a fifth of them seen only once. The sequence derives from a human donor in good health. Some libraries in this study had Jurkat cell RNA spiked in. The sequencing sample was made of naive CD8+ T cells from blood, with Jurkat cell RNA spiked in. Subset denoted: FACS-sorted CD8+CD4-CCR7+CD45RA+ naive T cells. This chain joins TRBV2 and TRBJ2-7, with TRBD1 matching over 9 bases. The CDR3 bases are TGTGCCAGCAGTGTCACAGGGGGCACCCACGAGCAGTACTTC. Translating gives CASSVTGGTHEQYF.